The 13 T cell receptor beta chains reported below all come from one sample, sequenced in a study of patients and donors after allogeneic stem cell transplantation (dated by TCRdb to about 2020). The library came from RT-PCR. TCRdb shows the sequencer as NextSeq 550. TCRdb redid the processing of the public reads, applying fastp at Q25 and MiXCR, and retained in-frame beta chains. Each entry merges the rows of one CDR3 protein and shows their most common DNA and genes. The sample table records about 410,000 distinct CDR3 sequences; 15% to 20% of these occur just once. Of the sample, around 7.9% falls within the top ten clones. Material for sequencing was blood, either unsorted or a sorted T cell fraction (not recorded which). The receptors were sampled from a human donor who was either an allogeneic HSCT recipient or a stem cell or donor lymphocyte infusion donor (not recorded which). It is not recorded whose cells these are; they may come from a transplant donor.

This clonotype was seen ten or more times. The chain combines TRBV11-2 with TRBJ2-7; tentatively, D is TRBD2 (5 bases). V was shortened by 3 bases and J by 2 bases, with 11 bases between the two germline ends. From germline, CDR1 is SGHAT and CDR2 FQNNGV. The CDR3 covers 14 residues. The CDR3 bases are TGTGCCAGCAGCTTGCGTCGGGGTCCCTACGAGCAGTACTTC. Translating it yields CASSLRRGPYEQYF.

This clonotype was counted between two and nine times. The chain is built from TRBV4-3 and TRBJ2-7, with TRBD2 identical over 12 bases. The CDR3 consists of 17 residues. The V segment lost 0 bases and the J segment 2 bases; nucleotides outside the gene matches: 5. The germline gives CDR1 LGHNA, CDR2 YSLEER. The CDR3 coding sequence is TGCGCCAGCAGCCAAGATCCGGCTAGCGGGGGGGCCTACGAGCAGTACTTC. Translation gives CASSQDPASGGAYEQYF.

The rearrangement uses TRBV2 and TRBJ2-7; maybe TRBD2 (6 bases). CDR3 length: 14 amino acids. Germline V lookup: CDR1 SNHLY, CDR2 FYNNEI. The germline V and J ends were trimmed by 6 bases and 4 bases, with 16 bases remaining between them. Written as DNA, the CDR3 is TGTGCCAGCAGCCTCCGCGGAGGGAGGTACGAGCAGTACTTC. This translates into CASSLRGGRYEQYF.

The CDR3 nucleotides read TGTGCCAGTAGTATTGGGAGGGCCGGGCATGGAGATACGCAGTATTTT. Encoded protein: CASSIGRAGHGDTQYF. V and J are TRBV19 and TRBJ2-3, with 7 bases aligning to TRBD2. The germline V gene encodes CDR1 LNHDA and CDR2 SQIVND (reference sequence). This CDR3 is 16 amino acids long. V shed 3 bases and J 5 bases; nucleotides not matched to a gene: 11.

This clonotype was counted a few times. The gene calls are TRBV6-5 and TRBJ2-7; D perhaps matches TRBD1 (5 bases). This CDR3 contains 16 residues. Germline CDR1 reads MNHEY; CDR2 reads SVGAGI. V dropped 0 bases and J dropped 5 bases, with 17 bases sitting between them. CDR3 sequence: CASSYSPGFIVHEQYF. Here the CDR3 DNA reads TGTGCCAGCAGTTACTCGCCAGGGTTTATTGTCCACGAGCAGTACTTC.

This clonotype was detected only once. This chain connects TRBV7-9 to TRBJ2-3; D could derive from TRBD1 or TRBD2 (5 bases each). CDR1 and CDR2 from the germline V gene are SEHNR and FQNEAQ (reference sequence). V was cut by 5 bases and J by 1 base, with 13 bases left in between. The length of the CDR3 is 15 residues. CDR3 sequence: CASSLWDPRTDTQYF. For the CDR3, the DNA is TGTGCCAGCAGCCTCTGGGACCCACGCACAGATACGCAGTATTTT.

This clonotype occurred many times. The chain carries TRBV7-9 and TRBJ2-7; 7 nucleotides agree with TRBD1. Germline V gene data show CDR1 as SEHNR and CDR2 as FQNEAQ (reference sequence). Trimming cost V 5 bases and J 3 bases; bases outside gene matches: 7. The CDR3 runs to 14 residues. CDR3 in DNA: TGTGCCAGCAGCCCTAGGACAGGCTTCTACGAGCAGTACTTC. The encoded protein is CASSPRTGFYEQYF.

This clonotype occurred many times. The chain joins TRBV24-1 to TRBJ2-1, with 7 bases fitting TRBD2. The CDR3 loop spans 17 amino acids. Germline-derived CDR1 and CDR2 are KGHDR and SFDVKD. The V segment lost 2 bases and the J segment 5 bases; nucleotides outside the gene matches: 11. CDR3 loop: CATSDSRTSFSNNEQFF. For the CDR3, the DNA is TGTGCCACCAGTGATTCTAGGACTAGTTTTTCGAACAATGAGCAGTTCTTC.

There are a few counts of this clonotype. This chain links TRBV5-5 with TRBJ2-6; no firm D call. The CDR3 has 18 residues. The germline V gene has CDR1 SGHKS and CDR2 YYEKEE (reference sequence). V lost 4 bases to trimming and J lost 3 bases, with 20 bases between them. This CDR3 is CASSSETGWFHGANVLTF. CDR3 in DNA: TGTGCCAGCAGCAGCGAGACTGGGTGGTTTCATGGGGCCAACGTCCTGACTTTC.

The rearrangement joins TRBV29-1 to TRBJ2-3; perhaps TRBD1 as D (6 bases). The CDR3 spans 15 residues. Germline values: CDR1 SQVTM, CDR2 ANQGSEA. Trimming shortened V by 0 bases and J by 3 bases, and 13 bases separated the two germline ends. CDR3 sequence: CSVEDRDRPTDTQYF. The CDR3 DNA reads TGCAGCGTTGAAGATCGCGACAGGCCTACAGATACGCAGTATTTT.

This chain's CDR3 is CSARVPTSGQETQYF. As DNA, the CDR3 is TGCAGTGCTAGAGTCCCGACTAGCGGGCAAGAGACCCAGTACTTC. V is TRBV20-1 and J is TRBJ2-5, with TRBD2 matching over 10 bases. The germline V gene encodes CDR1 DFQATT and CDR2 SNEGSKA (reference sequence). V shed 1 base, J shed 2 bases, and the junction held 4 bases outside the gene matches. This CDR3 comprises 15 residues.

The J gene is TRBJ2-2, the V gene TRBV20-1, with D uncertain. CDR1 and CDR2 from the germline V gene are DFQATT and SNEGSKA (reference sequence). Trimming pared 0 bases from V and 7 bases from J, leaving 9 bases between. The CDR3 contains 13 residues. This chain's CDR3 is CSARDLPRGELFF. For the CDR3, the DNA is TGCAGTGCTAGAGATTTACCCCGCGGGGAGCTGTTTTTT.

The rearrangement joins TRBV3-1 to TRBJ1-1; D is undetermined. V lost 1 base to trimming and J lost 0 bases, with 9 bases between them. CDR3 size: 15 residues. Germline V gene sequence: CDR1 LGHDT, CDR2 YNNKEL (reference sequence). The CDR3 nucleotides are TGTGCCAGCAGCCAAGGTTTTAGGCTGAACACTGAAGCTTTCTTT. This encodes CASSQGFRLNTEAFF.